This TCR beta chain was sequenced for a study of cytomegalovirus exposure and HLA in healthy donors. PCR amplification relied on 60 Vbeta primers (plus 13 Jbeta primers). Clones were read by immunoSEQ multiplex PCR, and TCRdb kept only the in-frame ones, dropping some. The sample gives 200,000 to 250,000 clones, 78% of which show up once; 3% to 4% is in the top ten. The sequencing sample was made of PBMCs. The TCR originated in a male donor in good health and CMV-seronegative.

The CDR3 region has the DNA TGTGCCAGCAGTTCTCCGGGACTAGAAGATTACGAGCAGTACTTC. It encodes CASSSPGLEDYEQYF. The rearrangement joins TRBV28 to TRBJ2-7; 8 nucleotides line up with TRBD2. The CDR3 has 15 residues. Germline CDR1 is MDHEN and CDR2 is SYDVKM. The J segment lost 4 bases and the V segment lost 4 bases, leaving 9 bases of the junction unmatched.